This T cell receptor beta chain was observed in a study of T-cell reconstitution after alpha-beta-depleted transplantation in children. The CDR3 runs 14 residues. The germline V and J ends were trimmed by 0 bases and 8 bases, with 11 bases remaining between them. Per germline, CDR1 MNHEY and CDR2 SVGAGI. As it was prepared, the TCRbeta library received unique molecular identifiers. One entry per CDR3 protein, called by TCRdb with MiXCR from the PCR reads. This table holds about a million distinct CDR3 sequences, around 30% found once. Only a few counts were recorded for this clonotype. Its matching antigen is unknown. Study-wide findings and caveats: It was reported that alpha-beta T cells came from several hundred expanded graft clones (about two months after transplant). A year post-transplant, T-cell counts and diversity derived mostly from newly produced T cells.

The gene calls are TRBV6-5 and TRBJ2-1; TRBD2 might be the D (7 bases). The starting material was PBMCs, mostly from graft donor cells, obtained 360 days after TCRalphabeta/CD19-depleted stem cell transplant. This TCR was sampled from a boy under three years old who had a stem cell transplant for SCID, so the T cells may come from the graft donor. The CDR3, as DNA: TGTGCCAGCAGTTACTCGGAGGGGGGGCATGAGCAGTTCTTC. Translated, it gives CASSYSEGGHEQFF.